The rows below give T cell receptor beta chains drawn from one sample of a study of shared clonotypes between healthy human individuals. Repertoires were generated with immunoSEQ multiplex PCR, while TCRdb's copy carries only in-frame clones and drops some. This sample yields a few hundred thousand clones, of which around 95% are seen a single time; 0.11% belongs to the top ten. Material: naive CD8+ T cells sorted from blood. These receptors originate from a woman under 40 in good health. CDR3s include the opening cysteine and the closing phenylalanine or tryptophan. D genes are given only for firm matches. Expanded clones are given a class, and other clones once, few, many or no size at all.

. | TRBJ2-5 | TRBV7-9 | . | TGTGCCAGCAGCTTAGGGGAGTTTCCAACAGAGACCCAGTACTTC | CASSLGEFPTETQYF
. | TRBJ2-7 | TRBV28 | TRBD2 | TGTGCCAGCAGTCTAGGGACTAGCGGGATTTCGGACGAGCAGTACTTC | CASSLGTSGISDEQYF
. | TRBJ2-3 | TRBV27 | TRBD2 | TGTGCCAGCAGTTTAGGGCGCGGGAGGTACTCAGATACGCAGTATTTT | CASSLGRGRYSDTQYF
. | TRBJ2-6 | TRBV28 | . | TGTGCCAGCAGTTTGTACAGGGACCTCTCTGGGGCCAACGTCCTGACTTTC | CASSLYRDLSGANVLTF
once | TRBJ2-1 | TRBV2 | . | TGTGCCAGCAGTGGCGCGGTTCTAGTGGACAATGAGCAGTTCTTC | CASSGAVLVDNEQFF
. | TRBJ2-3 | TRBV21-1 | . | TGTGCCAGCACTGTTAACGATACGCAGTATTTT | CASTVNDTQYF
. | TRBJ2-7 | TRBV4-1 | . | TGCGCCAGCAGCCAAGATCGGGACCCCTCCTACGAGCAGTACTTC | CASSQDRDPSYEQYF
. | TRBJ2-7 | TRBV2 | TRBD2 | TGTGCCAGCAGCGAGATTATAGCGGGTAGCTCCTACGAGCAGTACTTC | CASSEIIAGSSYEQYF
. | TRBJ2-1 | TRBV4-2 | . | TGTGCCAGCAGCCAAGACCAGGGAGAAGGCAATGAGCAGTTCTTC | CASSQDQGEGNEQFF
. | TRBJ1-1 | TRBV7-9 | . | TGTGCCAGCAGCTTAGACAACACTGAAGCTTTCTTT | CASSLDNTEAFF
. | TRBJ2-1 | TRBV13 | TRBD1 | TGTGCCAGCAGCTTAGGACAGGGGTTAGATGAGCAGTTCTTC | CASSLGQGLDEQFF
. | TRBJ2-1 | TRBV27 | . | TGTGCCAGCAGTTGGCGACAGGCCGGTGAGCAGTTCTTC | CASSWRQAGEQFF
. | TRBJ2-3 | TRBV6-5 | . | TGTGCCAGCAGTTATGGTCTCGCCACAGATACGCAGTATTTT | CASSYGLATDTQYF
. | TRBJ2-5 | TRBV7-9 | . | TGTGCCAGCAGCCTTGGAAGGGAGGCGTCTACTCAAGAGACCCAGTACTTC | CASSLGREASTQETQYF
once | TRBJ2-7 | TRBV6-5 | . | TGTGCCAGCAGTGCCACAGGCCCTGCCTACGAGCAGTACTTC | CASSATGPAYEQYF
. | TRBJ2-1 | TRBV19 | TRBD2 | TGTGCCAGTAGCCTCCTAGCGGGCACACACAATGAGCAGTTCTTC | CASSLLAGTHNEQFF
. | TRBJ2-7 | TRBV5-4 | . | TGTGCCAGCAGCTTGGAATTGGGTAGCGGTTTATACGAGCAGTACTTC | CASSLELGSGLYEQYF
once | TRBJ2-2 | TRBV19 | . | TGTGCCACCATGACCCCAAACACCGGGGAGCTGTTTTTT | CATMTPNTGELFF
. | TRBJ2-1 | TRBV4-1 | . | TGCGCCAGCAGCCTACCGTTCGGGAGAAGCAATGAGCAGTTCTTC | CASSLPFGRSNEQFF
. | TRBJ1-4 | TRBV7-9 | TRBD1 | TGTGCCAGCAGCTTGGGACAGGGGTATGAAAAACTGTTTTTT | CASSLGQGYEKLFF
. | TRBJ2-7 | TRBV18 | TRBD1 | TGTGCCAGCTCACCAGGCTCAAGACAGGGGATATACGAGCAGTACTTC | CASSPGSRQGIYEQYF
. | TRBJ1-2 | TRBV5-4 | TRBD1 | TGTGCCAGCAGCTTAGACAGGGGAAACTATGGCTACACCTTC | CASSLDRGNYGYTF
. | TRBJ2-4 | TRBV11-2 | TRBD1 | TGTGCCAGCAGCCGTCCCGGGACAGGGTCGGGGAACATTCAGTACTTC | CASSRPGTGSGNIQYF
. | TRBJ1-6 | TRBV5-6 | TRBD1 | TGTGCCAGCAGCGCTGGGACAGTGAATTCACCCCTCCACTTT | CASSAGTVNSPLHF
. | TRBJ1-4 | TRBV28 | TRBD1 | TGTGCCAGCAGTATACCTGGGACAGGGGGACCGAATGAAAAACTGTTTTTT | CASSIPGTGGPNEKLFF
. | TRBJ2-3 | TRBV29-1 | . | TGCAGCGTTGTTGAGGATACGCAGTATTTT | CSVVEDTQYF
. | TRBJ2-2 | TRBV27 | . | TGTGCCAGCAGTTTCTATCCAACGAGCGGGGAGCTGTTTTTT | CASSFYPTSGELFF